This TCR beta chain was identified during a study of shared T cell receptors in the human thymus. The V gene's germline CDR1 is MGHRA and CDR2 YSYEKL. The CDR3 contains 13 residues. V lost 1 base and J lost 7, with 11 bases in between. The table came from immunoSEQ multiplex PCR; TCRdb's copy has only in-frame clones and leaves some out. The table has some 400,000 clones, over 90% seen once; the top ten hold around 0.019%. Source material: thymocytes. The chain couples TRBV4-1 to TRBJ2-7; no clear D gene. This receptor was identified in a human donor. The CDR3 loop reads CASSQGPLEEQYF. The CDR3 DNA reads TGCGCCAGCAGCCAAGGCCCTCTCGAGGAGCAGTACTTC.